Listed here are 17 T cell receptor beta chains from one sample, sequenced in a study of PD-1 blockade in classical Hodgkin lymphoma. Relapses following autologous stem cell transplantation were seen in all patients, with brentuximab vedotin exposure varying. Sequencing used immunoSEQ multiplex PCR; TCRdb keeps in-frame clones, though not all of them. This sample has about 41,000 clones, with roughly three quarters found just once. Sequenced here: peripheral blood mononuclear cells (PBMCs), sampled at baseline. The source is a human donor with classical Hodgkin lymphoma.

The chain carries TRBV30 and TRBJ2-4, with 10 nucleotides matching TRBD1. The CDR3 consists of 16 residues. Unmatched junction bases numbered 6, after V lost 1 base and J lost 3 bases. The germline gives CDR1 GTSNPN, CDR2 SVGIG (reference sequence). The CDR3 coding sequence is TGTGCCTGGAGTGAACGCGGGACAGGGGACAAAAACATTCAGTACTTC. This encodes CAWSERGTGDKNIQYF.

The chain uses TRBV5-1 and TRBJ1-2; 9 nucleotides match TRBD1. CDR1 is SGHRS and CDR2 is YFSETQ in the germline V gene. The J segment lost 2 bases and the V segment lost 4 bases, leaving 3 bases of the junction unmatched. There are 14 residues in the CDR3. The CDR3 reads CASSGGQGNYGYTF. The CDR3 region has the DNA TGCGCCAGCAGCGGGGGACAGGGAAACTATGGCTACACCTTC.

V and J are TRBV20-1 and TRBJ2-1; D remains unclear. The ends were cut back, 1 base at V and 8 bases at J, with 3 bases in the middle. The germline V gene has CDR1 DFQATT and CDR2 SNEGSKA (reference sequence). This CDR3 has 10 residues. The CDR3 reads CSARADEQFF. The CDR3 DNA reads TGCAGTGCTAGAGCGGATGAGCAGTTCTTC.

The CDR3 spells CAWRTGSYEQYF. The CDR3, as DNA: TGTGCCTGGAGGACAGGGTCCTACGAGCAGTACTTC. This sequence joins TRBV30 and TRBJ2-7, with 7 nucleotides matching TRBD1. J was trimmed by 1 base and V by 3 bases; bases with no gene match: 0. The CDR3 length is 12 residues. Germline loops: CDR1 GTSNPN, CDR2 SVGIG (reference sequence).

This rearrangement joins TRBV10-3 to TRBJ2-6; a weak D match, TRBD2 (5 bases). CDR1 ENHRY and CDR2 SYGVKD come from the germline V gene. V was cut by 0 bases and J by 3 bases, with 15 bases left in between. The CDR3 covers 18 residues. The CDR3 coding sequence is TGTGCCATCAGTGAGTCTAATGGAGGCCCGGGTGGGGCCAACGTCCTGACTTTC. It specifies CAISESNGGPGGANVLTF.

This clone showed up just a few times. This chain connects TRBV6-5 to TRBJ2-1, with 9 bases that match TRBD2. This CDR3 contains 15 residues. Germline CDR1 is MNHEY and CDR2 is SVGAGI. V was clipped by 4 bases and J by 1 base; unmatched bases: 2. CDR3 in amino acids: CASSSSGGSYNEQFF. CDR3 sequence (DNA): TGTGCCAGCAGTTCCAGCGGGGGGTCCTACAATGAGCAGTTCTTC.

Only a few counts were recorded for this clone. The rearrangement links TRBV7-9 to TRBJ1-5, with D possibly TRBD1 on 5 matching bases. Trimming pared 1 base from V and 4 bases from J, leaving 8 bases between. The length of the CDR3 is 14 residues. The V gene's germline CDR1 is SEHNR and CDR2 FQNEAQ (reference sequence). This CDR3 is CASSLGGANQPQHF. The CDR3 nucleotides read TGTGCCAGCAGCTTAGGAGGGGCAAATCAGCCCCAGCATTTT. The full variable domain, rest sourced from reference TRBV7-9 and TRBJ1-5, is DTGVSQNPRHKITKRGQNVTFRCDPISEHNRLYWYRQTLGQGPEFLTYFQNEAQLEKSRLLSDRFSAERPKGSFSTLEIQRTEQGDSAMYLCASSLGGANQPQHFGDGTRLSIL.

The J gene is TRBJ2-3, the V gene TRBV2; D unresolved. Germline values: CDR1 SNHLY, CDR2 FYNNEI. V dropped 5 bases and J dropped 5 bases, with 11 bases sitting between them. This CDR3 region has 13 residues. The CDR3 region is CASSYQPIDTQYF. In DNA form, the CDR3 reads TGTGCCAGCAGTTACCAACCTATAGATACGCAGTATTTT.

The rearrangement links TRBV4-3 to TRBJ2-2; 10 nucleotides line up with TRBD2. The J segment lost 3 bases and the V segment lost 0 bases, leaving 1 base of the junction unmatched. Germline lookup yields CDR1 LGHNA and CDR2 YSLEER. The length of the CDR3 is 16 residues. In DNA form, the CDR3 reads TGCGCCAGCAGCCAAGATGGGACTAGCGACACCGGGGAGCTGTTTTTT. It yields the protein CASSQDGTSDTGELFF.

This clone was recorded a few times. One end of the junction varies from germline; a read error may be responsible. The chain links TRBV7-7 to TRBJ1-5; TRBD1 might be the D (5 bases). Germline lookup yields CDR1 SSHAT and CDR2 FNYEAQ (reference sequence). CDR3 size: 14 residues. The CDR3 DNA is TGTGCTAGCAGCTTAACGGGGGTTCATCAGCCCCAGCATTTT. Translation gives CASSLTGVHQPQHF.

The chain recombines TRBV6-6 with TRBJ2-7; 9 bases match TRBD1. There are 15 residues in the CDR3. Germline CDR1 is MNHNY and CDR2 is SVGAGI (reference sequence). V was pared by 0 bases and J by 3 bases, with 3 bases of the junction left unmatched. CDR3 sequence reads: CASSYSSGQGYEQYF. DNA for the CDR3: TGTGCCAGCAGTTACTCCTCGGGACAGGGCTACGAGCAGTACTTC.

V and J are TRBV19 and TRBJ1-5, with D hard to call. The CDR3 totals 15 residues. With 7 bases removed from V and 10 bases from J, the gap between germline ends came to 23 bases. The germline gives CDR1 LNHDA, CDR2 SQIVND (reference sequence). CDR3 loop: CASILRHATSPPQHF. The CDR3 DNA reads as TGTGCCAGTATCCTACGACACGCAACCTCTCCACCCCAGCATTTT.

This clone was observed a few times. CDR3 sequence: CASRRTLGGNQPQHF. As DNA, the CDR3 is TGTGCCAGCAGACGGACCCTAGGAGGCAATCAGCCCCAGCATTTT. The chain is built from TRBV28 and TRBJ1-5; D gene uncertain. This CDR3 has 15 residues. V was shortened by 6 bases and J by 2 bases, with 14 bases between the two germline ends. CDR1 and CDR2 (germline): MDHEN, SYDVKM.

The chain joins TRBV7-3 to TRBJ2-3; possible D gene TRBD2, 5 bases. V was clipped by 3 bases and J by 4 bases, with 8 bases between them. Germline CDR1 SGHTA, CDR2 FQGTGA. The CDR3 runs 13 residues. The DNA of the CDR3 is TGTGCCAGCAGCTTCGGGCGGGCAGATACGCAGTATTTT. Protein product: CASSFGRADTQYF.

V is TRBV19 and J is TRBJ2-2; tentative D call: TRBD1 (6 bases). CDR1 is LNHDA, CDR2 SQIVND, per germline (reference sequence). This CDR3 contains 15 residues. Between the trimmed V and J ends, which lost 1 base and 4 bases, there was a span of 10 bases. CDR3 loop: CASSIVQGSTGELFF. In nucleotides, the CDR3 is TGTGCCAGTAGTATAGTCCAGGGGTCCACCGGGGAGCTGTTTTTT.

V and J are TRBV9 and TRBJ2-3; D could derive from TRBD1 or TRBD2 (6 bases each). The CDR3 sequence is 15 residues long. V lost 1 base and J lost 2, with 11 bases in between. CDR1 SGDLS and CDR2 YYNGEE come from the germline V gene. CDR3 sequence reads: CASSVRGTLTDTQYF. The CDR3 DNA follows: TGTGCCAGCAGCGTAAGGGGGACTCTCACAGATACGCAGTATTTT.

The V gene is TRBV19, the J gene TRBJ2-3; 13 nucleotides line up with TRBD2. There are 18 residues in the CDR3. Germline assignment: CDR1 LNHDA and CDR2 SQIVND (reference sequence). Trimming removed 6 bases from V and 4 bases from J; junction bases left unmatched: 13. The CDR3 region has the DNA TGTGCCAGTAGCGATCGGGGACTAGCGGGATTTTTCGCAGATACGCAGTATTTT. Its translation: CASSDRGLAGFFADTQYF.